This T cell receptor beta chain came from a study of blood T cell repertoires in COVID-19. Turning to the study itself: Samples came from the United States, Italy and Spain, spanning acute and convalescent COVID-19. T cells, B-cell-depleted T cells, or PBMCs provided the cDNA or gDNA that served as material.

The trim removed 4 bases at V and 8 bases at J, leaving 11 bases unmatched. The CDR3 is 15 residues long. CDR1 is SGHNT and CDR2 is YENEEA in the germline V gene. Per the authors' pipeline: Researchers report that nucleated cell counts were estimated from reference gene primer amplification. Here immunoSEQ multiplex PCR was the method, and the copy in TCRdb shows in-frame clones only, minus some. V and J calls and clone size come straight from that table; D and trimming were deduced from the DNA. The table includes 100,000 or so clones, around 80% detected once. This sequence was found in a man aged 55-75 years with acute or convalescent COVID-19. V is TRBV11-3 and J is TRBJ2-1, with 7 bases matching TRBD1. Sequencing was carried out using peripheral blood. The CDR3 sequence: CASSSTSTGLDEQFF. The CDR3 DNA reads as TGTGCCAGCAGCTCCACTTCGACAGGGTTGGATGAGCAGTTCTTC.